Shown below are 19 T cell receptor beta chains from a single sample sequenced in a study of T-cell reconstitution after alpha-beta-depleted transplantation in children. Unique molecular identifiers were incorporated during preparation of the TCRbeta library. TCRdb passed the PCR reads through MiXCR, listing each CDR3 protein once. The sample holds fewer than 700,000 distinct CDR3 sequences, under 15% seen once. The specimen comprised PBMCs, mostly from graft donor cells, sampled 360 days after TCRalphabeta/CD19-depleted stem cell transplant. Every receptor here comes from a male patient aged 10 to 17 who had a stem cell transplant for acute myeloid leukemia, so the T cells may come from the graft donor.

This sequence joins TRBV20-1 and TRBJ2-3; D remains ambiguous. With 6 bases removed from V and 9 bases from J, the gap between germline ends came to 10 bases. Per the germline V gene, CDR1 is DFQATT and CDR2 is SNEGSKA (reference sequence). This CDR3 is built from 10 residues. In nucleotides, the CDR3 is TGCAGTGCCCTAAAGGAAACGCAGTATTTT. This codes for CSALKETQYF.

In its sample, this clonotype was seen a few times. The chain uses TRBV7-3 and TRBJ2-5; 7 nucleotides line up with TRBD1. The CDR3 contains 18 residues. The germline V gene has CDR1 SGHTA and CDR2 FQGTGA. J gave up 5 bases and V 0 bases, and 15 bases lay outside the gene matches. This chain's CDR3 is CASSLTFYRPRGNETQYF. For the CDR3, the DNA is TGTGCCAGCAGCTTAACGTTTTACCGCCCCAGGGGGAACGAGACCCAGTACTTC. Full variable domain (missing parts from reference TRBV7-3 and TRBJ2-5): GAGVSQTPSNKVTEKGKYVELRCDPISGHTALYWYRQSLGQGPEFLIYFQGTGAADDSGLPNDRFFAVRPEGSVSTLKIQRTERGDSAVYLCASSLTFYRPRGNETQYFGPGTRLLVL.

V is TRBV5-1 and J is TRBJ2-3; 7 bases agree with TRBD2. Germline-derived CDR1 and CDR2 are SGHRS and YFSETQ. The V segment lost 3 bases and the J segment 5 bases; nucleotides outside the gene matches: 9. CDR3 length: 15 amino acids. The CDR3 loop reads CASSYREVGVDTQYF. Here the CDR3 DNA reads TGCGCCAGCAGCTATCGGGAGGTTGGGGTAGATACGCAGTATTTT.

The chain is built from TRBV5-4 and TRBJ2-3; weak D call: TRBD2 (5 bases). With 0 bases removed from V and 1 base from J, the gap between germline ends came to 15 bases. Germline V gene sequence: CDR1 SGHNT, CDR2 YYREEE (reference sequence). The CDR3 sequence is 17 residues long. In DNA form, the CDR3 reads TGTGCCAGCAGCTTGGATTGGAGGTCGGGCGGCACAGATACGCAGTATTTT. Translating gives CASSLDWRSGGTDTQYF.

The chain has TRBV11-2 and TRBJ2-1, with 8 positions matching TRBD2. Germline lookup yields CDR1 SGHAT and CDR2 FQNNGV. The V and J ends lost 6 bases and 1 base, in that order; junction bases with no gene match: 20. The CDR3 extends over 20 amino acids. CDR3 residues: CASRGLAGLEPIRSYNEQFF. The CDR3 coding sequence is TGTGCCAGCAGGGGATTAGCGGGACTCGAACCTATTAGGTCCTACAATGAGCAGTTCTTC. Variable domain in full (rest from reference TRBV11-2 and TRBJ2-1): EAGVAQSPRYKIIEKRQSVAFWCNPISGHATLYWYQQILGQGPKLLIQFQNNGVVDDSQLPKDRFSAERLKGVDSTLKIQPAKLEDSAVYLCASRGLAGLEPIRSYNEQFFGPGTRLTVL.

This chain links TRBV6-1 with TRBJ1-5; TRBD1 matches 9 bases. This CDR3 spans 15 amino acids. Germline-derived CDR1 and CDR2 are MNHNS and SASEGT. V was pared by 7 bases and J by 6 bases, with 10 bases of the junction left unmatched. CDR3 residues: CASTHTGGSAQPQHF. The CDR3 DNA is TGTGCCAGCACCCATACAGGGGGCTCAGCTCAGCCCCAGCATTTT.

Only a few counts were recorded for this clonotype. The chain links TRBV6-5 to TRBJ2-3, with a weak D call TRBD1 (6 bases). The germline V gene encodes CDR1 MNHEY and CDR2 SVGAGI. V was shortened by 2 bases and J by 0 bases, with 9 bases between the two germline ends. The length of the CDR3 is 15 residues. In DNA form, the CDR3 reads TGTGCCAGCAGTTACGGGGGCGGGAGCACAGATACGCAGTATTTT. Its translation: CASSYGGGSTDTQYF.

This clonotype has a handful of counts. CDR3 coding DNA: TGTGCCAGCAGCGTAGCTACGGGGGGACTAGCGGGAAGGATTGAGCAGTTCTTC. It encodes CASSVATGGLAGRIEQFF. This rearrangement joins TRBV9 to TRBJ2-1; the match to TRBD2 covers 13 bases. The germline V gene encodes CDR1 SGDLS and CDR2 YYNGEE. CDR3 length: 18 amino acids. V lost 0 bases, J lost 9 bases, and 12 bases stayed unmatched. Based on the CDR3 plus reference TRBV9 and TRBJ2-1, the full variable domain is DSGVTQTPKHLITATGQRVTLRCSPRSGDLSVYWYQQSLDQGLQFLIQYYNGEERAKGNILERFSAQQFPDLHSELNLSSLELGDSALYFCASSVATGGLAGRIEQFFGPGTRLTVL.

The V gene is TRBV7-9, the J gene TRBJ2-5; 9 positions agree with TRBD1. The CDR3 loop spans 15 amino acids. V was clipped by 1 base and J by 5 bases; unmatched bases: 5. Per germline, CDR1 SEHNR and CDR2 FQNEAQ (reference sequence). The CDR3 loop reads CASSLVGTGKETQYF. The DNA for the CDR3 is TGTGCCAGCAGCTTAGTGGGGACAGGGAAGGAGACCCAGTACTTC.

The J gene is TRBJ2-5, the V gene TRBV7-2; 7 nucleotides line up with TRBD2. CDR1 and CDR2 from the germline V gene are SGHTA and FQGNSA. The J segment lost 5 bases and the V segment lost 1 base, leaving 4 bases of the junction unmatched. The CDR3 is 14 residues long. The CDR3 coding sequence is TGTGCCAGCAGCTTAGTGACCGGGGGGGAGACCCAGTACTTC. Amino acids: CASSLVTGGETQYF.

The DNA for the CDR3 is TGTGCCAGCAGCTTTATCCGGGACCGCACAGATACGCAGTATTTT. Translation: CASSFIRDRTDTQYF. The V and J genes are TRBV5-6 and TRBJ2-3, with D perhaps TRBD1 or TRBD2 (5 bases each). This CDR3 is built from 15 residues. Trimming shortened V by 2 bases and J by 1 base, and 11 bases separated the two germline ends. Germline V gene data show CDR1 as SGHDT and CDR2 as YYEEEE.

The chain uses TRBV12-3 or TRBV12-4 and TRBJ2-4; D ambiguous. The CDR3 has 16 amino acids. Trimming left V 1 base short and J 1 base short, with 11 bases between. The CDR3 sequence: CASSLGLDPAKNIQYF. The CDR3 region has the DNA TGTGCCAGCAGTTTAGGACTCGACCCCGCCAAAAACATTCAGTACTTC.

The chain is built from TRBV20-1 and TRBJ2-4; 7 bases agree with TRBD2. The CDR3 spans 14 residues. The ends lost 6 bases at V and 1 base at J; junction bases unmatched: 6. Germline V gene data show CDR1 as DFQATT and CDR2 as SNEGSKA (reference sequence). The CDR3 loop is CSALMGGAKNIQYF. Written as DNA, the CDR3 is TGCAGTGCCCTTATGGGAGGGGCCAAAAACATTCAGTACTTC.

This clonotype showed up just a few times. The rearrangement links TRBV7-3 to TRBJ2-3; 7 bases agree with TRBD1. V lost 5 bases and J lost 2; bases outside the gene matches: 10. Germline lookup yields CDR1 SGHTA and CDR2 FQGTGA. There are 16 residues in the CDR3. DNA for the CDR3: TGTGCCAGCAGCGCCCTGACAGGGTCCCTCACAGATACGCAGTATTTT. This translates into CASSALTGSLTDTQYF.

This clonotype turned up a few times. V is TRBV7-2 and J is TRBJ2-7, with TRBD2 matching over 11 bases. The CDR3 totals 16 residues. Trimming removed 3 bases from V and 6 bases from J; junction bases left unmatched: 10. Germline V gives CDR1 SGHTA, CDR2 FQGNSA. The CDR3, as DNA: TGTGCCAGCAGCTTCCACTTAGCGGGAGGGTTCTTCGAGCAGTACTTC. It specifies CASSFHLAGGFFEQYF. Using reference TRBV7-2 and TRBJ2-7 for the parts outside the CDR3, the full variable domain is GAGVSQSPSNKVTEKGKDVELRCDPISGHTALYWYRQSLGQGLEFLIYFQGNSAPDKSGLPSDRFSAERTGGSVSTLTIQRTQQEDSAVYLCASSFHLAGGFFEQYFGPGTRLTVT.

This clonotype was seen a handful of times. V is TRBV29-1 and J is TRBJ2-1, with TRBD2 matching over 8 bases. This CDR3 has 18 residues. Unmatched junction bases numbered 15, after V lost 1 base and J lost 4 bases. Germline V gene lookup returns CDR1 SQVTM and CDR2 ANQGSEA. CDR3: CSVEGLLAGSGVYNEQFF. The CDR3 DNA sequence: TGCAGCGTTGAAGGGCTTCTAGCGGGCTCTGGCGTTTACAATGAGCAGTTCTTC.

The DNA of the CDR3 is TGTGCCAGCAGCCAAGGACTAGCGGGCCGGCACGAGCAGTACTTC. Translation gives CASSQGLAGRHEQYF. The chain carries TRBV7-9 and TRBJ2-7, with TRBD2 identical over 11 bases. The CDR3 runs 15 residues. V dropped 5 bases and J dropped 5; count of bases not matched to a gene: 8. CDR1 is SEHNR and CDR2 is FQNEAQ in the germline V gene (reference sequence).

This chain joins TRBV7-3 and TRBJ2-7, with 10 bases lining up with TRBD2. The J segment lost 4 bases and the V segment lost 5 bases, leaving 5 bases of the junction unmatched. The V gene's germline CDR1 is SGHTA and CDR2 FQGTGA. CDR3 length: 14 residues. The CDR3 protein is CASSAQAGGYEQYF. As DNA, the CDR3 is TGTGCCAGCAGCGCTCAAGCGGGAGGGTACGAGCAGTACTTC.

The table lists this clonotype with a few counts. The CDR3 loop is CAISSDRDRFSEQYF. The CDR3 region has the DNA TGTGCCATCAGCTCAGACAGGGATCGGTTCAGCGAGCAGTACTTC. The chain recombines TRBV10-3 with TRBJ2-7; 7 bases fit TRBD1. J gave up 6 bases and V 6 bases, and 14 bases lay outside the gene matches. The CDR3 runs to 15 residues. The V gene's germline CDR1 is ENHRY and CDR2 SYGVKD.